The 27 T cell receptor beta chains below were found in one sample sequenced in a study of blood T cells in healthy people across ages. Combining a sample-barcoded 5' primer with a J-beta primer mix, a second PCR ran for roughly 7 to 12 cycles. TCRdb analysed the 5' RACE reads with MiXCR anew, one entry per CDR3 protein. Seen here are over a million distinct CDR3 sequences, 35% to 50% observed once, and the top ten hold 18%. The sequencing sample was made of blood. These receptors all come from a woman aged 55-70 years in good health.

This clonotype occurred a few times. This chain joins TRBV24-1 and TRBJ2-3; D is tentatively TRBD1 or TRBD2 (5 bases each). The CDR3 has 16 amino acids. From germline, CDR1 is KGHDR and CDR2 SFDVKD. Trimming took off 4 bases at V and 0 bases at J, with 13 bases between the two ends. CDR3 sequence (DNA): TGTGCCACCAGTGACCCGGGACGCAAAAGCACAGATACGCAGTATTTT. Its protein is CATSDPGRKSTDTQYF.

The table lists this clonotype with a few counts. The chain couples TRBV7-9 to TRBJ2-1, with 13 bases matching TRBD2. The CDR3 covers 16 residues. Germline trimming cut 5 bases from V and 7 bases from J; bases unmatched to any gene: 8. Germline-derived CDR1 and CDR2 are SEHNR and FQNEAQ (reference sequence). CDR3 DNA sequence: TGTGCCAGCAGCCTCCGGACTAGCGGGAGTATAAATGAGCAGTTCTTC. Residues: CASSLRTSGSINEQFF.

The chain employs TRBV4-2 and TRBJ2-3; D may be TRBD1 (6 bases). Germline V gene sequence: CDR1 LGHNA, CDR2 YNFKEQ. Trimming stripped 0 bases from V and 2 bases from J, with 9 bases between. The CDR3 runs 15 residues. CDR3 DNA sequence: TGTGCCAGCAGCCAAGAAAACAGGGCCACAGATACGCAGTATTTT. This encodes CASSQENRATDTQYF.

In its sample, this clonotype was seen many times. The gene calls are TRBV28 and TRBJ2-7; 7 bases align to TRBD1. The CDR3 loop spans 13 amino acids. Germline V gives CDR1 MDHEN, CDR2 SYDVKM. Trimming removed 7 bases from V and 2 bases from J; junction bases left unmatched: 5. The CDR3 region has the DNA TGTGCCAGCATGGGGGACAGCCCCTACGAGCAGTACTTC. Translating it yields CASMGDSPYEQYF.

The CDR3 DNA follows: TGTGCCATCAGTGGCCCGGACAATTCCTACGAGCAGTACTTC. Translated: CAISGPDNSYEQYF. The V and J genes are TRBV10-3 and TRBJ2-7; perhaps TRBD1 as D (5 bases). Trimming shortened V by 4 bases and J by 1 base, and 11 bases separated the two germline ends. The CDR3 runs 14 residues. Germline V gene lookup returns CDR1 ENHRY and CDR2 SYGVKD.

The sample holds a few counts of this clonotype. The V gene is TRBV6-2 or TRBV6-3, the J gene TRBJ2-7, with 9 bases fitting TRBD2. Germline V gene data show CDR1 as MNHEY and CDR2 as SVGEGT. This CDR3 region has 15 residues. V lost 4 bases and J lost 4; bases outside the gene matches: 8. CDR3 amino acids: CASSWVSGSPYEQYF. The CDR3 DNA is TGTGCCAGCAGTTGGGTTAGCGGGAGCCCATACGAGCAGTACTTC.

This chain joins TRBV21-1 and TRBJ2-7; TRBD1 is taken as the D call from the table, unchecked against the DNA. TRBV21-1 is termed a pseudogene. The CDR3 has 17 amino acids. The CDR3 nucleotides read TGTGCCAGCAGCAAAGCGCGGGTAGGGACGGAACCCTACGAGCAGTACTTC. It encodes CASSKARVGTEPYEQYF.

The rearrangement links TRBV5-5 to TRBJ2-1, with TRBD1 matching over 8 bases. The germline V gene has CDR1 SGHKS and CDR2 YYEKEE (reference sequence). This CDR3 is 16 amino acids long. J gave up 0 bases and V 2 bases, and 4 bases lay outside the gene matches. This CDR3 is CASSFRQGSSYNEQFF. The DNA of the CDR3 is TGTGCCAGCAGCTTTAGACAGGGGAGCTCCTACAATGAGCAGTTCTTC.

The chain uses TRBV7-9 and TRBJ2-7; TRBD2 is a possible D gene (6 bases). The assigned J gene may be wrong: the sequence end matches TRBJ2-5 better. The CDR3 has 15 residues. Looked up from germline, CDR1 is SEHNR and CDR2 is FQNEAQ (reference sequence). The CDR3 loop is CASSLRERAGETQYF. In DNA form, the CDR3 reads TGTGCCAGCAGCCTCCGGGAGAGGGCTGGTGAGACCCAGTACTTC.

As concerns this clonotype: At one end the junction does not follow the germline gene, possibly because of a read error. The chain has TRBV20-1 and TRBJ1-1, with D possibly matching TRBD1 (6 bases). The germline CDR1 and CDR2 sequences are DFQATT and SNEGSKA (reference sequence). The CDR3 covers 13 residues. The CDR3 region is CGAAGQMNTEAFF. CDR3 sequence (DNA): TGCGGTGCTGCGGGACAAATGAACACTGAAGCTTTCTTT.

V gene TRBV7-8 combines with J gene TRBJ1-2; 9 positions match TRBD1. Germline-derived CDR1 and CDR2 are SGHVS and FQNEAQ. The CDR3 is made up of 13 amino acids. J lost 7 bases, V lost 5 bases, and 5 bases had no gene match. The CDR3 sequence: CASSRDREGGYTF. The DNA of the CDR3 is TGTGCCAGCAGCCGGGACAGGGAGGGTGGCTACACCTTC. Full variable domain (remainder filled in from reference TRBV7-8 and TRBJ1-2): GAGVSQSPRYKVAKRGQDVALRCDPISGHVSLFWYQQALGQGPEFLTYFQNEAQLDKSGLPSDRFFAERPEGSVSTLKIQRTQQEDSAVYLCASSRDREGGYTFGSGTRLTVV.

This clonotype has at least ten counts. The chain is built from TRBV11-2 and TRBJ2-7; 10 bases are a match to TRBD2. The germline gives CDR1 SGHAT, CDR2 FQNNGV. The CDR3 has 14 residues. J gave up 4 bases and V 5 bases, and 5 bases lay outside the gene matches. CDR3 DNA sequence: TGTGCCAGCAGCCCAAGCGGGAGGGTTTACGAGCAGTACTTC. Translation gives CASSPSGRVYEQYF.

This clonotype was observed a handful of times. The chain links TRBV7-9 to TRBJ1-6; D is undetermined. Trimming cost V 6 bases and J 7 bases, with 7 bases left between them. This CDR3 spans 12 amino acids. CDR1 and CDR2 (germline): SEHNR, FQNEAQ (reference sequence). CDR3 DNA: TGTGCCAGCAGGGGCGGCAATTCACCCCTCCACTTT. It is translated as CASRGGNSPLHF.

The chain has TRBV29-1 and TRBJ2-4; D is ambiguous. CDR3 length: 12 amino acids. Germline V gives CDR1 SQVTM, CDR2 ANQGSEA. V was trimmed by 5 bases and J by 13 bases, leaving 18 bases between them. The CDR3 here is CSVLTSPRVQYF. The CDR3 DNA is TGCAGCGTTCTGACATCCCCTCGGGTCCAGTACTTC.

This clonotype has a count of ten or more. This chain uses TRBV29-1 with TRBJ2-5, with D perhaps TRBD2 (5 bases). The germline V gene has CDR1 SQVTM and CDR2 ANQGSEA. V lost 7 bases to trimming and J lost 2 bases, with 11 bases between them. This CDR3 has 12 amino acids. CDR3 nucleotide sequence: TGCAGCGCCACTAGGGAACAAGAGACCCAGTACTTC. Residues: CSATREQETQYF.

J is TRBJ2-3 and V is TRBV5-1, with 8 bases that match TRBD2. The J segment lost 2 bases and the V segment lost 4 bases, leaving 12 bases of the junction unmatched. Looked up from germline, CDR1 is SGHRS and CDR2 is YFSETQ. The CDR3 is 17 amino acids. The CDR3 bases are TGCGCCAGCAGCCCGGAAGCGGGAGCGGCGATCACAGATACGCAGTATTTT. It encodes CASSPEAGAAITDTQYF.

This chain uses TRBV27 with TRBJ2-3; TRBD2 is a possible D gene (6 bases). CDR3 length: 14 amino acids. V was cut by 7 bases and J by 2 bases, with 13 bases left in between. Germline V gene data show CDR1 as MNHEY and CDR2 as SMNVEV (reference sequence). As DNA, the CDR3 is TGTGCCAGCACTCAAGGGCGGGACACAGATACGCAGTATTTT. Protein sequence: CASTQGRDTDTQYF.

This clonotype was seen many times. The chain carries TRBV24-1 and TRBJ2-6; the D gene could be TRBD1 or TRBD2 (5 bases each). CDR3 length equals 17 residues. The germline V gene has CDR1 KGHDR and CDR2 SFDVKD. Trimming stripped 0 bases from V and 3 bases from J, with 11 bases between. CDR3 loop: CATSDLRQGDGANVLTF. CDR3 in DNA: TGTGCCACCAGTGATTTGCGTCAGGGAGATGGGGCCAACGTCCTGACTTTC.

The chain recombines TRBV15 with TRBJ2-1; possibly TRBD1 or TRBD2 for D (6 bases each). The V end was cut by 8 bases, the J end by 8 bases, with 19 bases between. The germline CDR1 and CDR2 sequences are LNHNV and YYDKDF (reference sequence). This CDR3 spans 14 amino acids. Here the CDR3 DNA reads TGTGCCACCGCCAAGGGGGGACGGGACGATGAGCAGTTCTTC. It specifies CATAKGGRDDEQFF.

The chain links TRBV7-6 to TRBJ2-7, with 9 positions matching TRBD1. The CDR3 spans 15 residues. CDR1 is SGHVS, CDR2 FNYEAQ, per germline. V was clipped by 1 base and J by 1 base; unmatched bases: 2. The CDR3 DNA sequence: TGTGCCAGCAGCTTAGAAGGGACAGGGTCCTACGAGCAGTACTTC. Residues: CASSLEGTGSYEQYF.

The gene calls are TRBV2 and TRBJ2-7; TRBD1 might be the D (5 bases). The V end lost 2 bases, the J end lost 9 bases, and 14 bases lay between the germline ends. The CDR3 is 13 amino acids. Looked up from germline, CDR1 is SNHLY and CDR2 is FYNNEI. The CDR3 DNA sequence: TGTGCCAGCAGTGAAAGGGGCAAACCCGCGCAGTACTTC. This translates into CASSERGKPAQYF.

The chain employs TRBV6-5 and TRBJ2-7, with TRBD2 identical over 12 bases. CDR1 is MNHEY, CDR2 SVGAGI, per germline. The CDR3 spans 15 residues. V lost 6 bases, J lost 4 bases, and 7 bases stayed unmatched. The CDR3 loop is CASSETSGRIYEQYF. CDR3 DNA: TGTGCCAGCAGCGAAACTAGCGGGAGGATTTACGAGCAGTACTTC.

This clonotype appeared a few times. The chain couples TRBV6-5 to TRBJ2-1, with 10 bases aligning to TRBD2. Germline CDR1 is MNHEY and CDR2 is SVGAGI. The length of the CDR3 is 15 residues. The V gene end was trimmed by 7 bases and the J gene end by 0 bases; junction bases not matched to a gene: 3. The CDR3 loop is CASNPSGSSYNEQFF. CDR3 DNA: TGTGCCAGCAACCCTAGCGGGAGCTCCTACAATGAGCAGTTCTTC.

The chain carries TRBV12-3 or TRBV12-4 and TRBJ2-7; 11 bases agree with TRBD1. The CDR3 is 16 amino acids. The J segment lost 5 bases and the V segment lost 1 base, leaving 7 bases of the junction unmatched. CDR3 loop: CASSLVGQGVKDEQYF. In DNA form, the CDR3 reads TGTGCCAGCAGTTTAGTGGGACAGGGGGTGAAGGACGAGCAGTACTTC.

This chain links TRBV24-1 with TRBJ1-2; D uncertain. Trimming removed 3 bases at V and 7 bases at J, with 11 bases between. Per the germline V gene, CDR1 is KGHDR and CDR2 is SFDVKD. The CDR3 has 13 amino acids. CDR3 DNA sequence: TGTGCCACCAGTGATCGGGGAATCGGTGGCTACACCTTC. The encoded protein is CATSDRGIGGYTF.

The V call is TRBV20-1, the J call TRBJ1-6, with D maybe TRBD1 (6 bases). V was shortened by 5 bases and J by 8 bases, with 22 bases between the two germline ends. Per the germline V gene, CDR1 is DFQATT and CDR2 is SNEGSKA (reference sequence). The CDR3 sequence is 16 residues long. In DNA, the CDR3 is TGCAGTGCTCCTAGGGGGGGAACGCTGCGGGATTCACCCCTCCACTTT. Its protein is CSAPRGGTLRDSPLHF.

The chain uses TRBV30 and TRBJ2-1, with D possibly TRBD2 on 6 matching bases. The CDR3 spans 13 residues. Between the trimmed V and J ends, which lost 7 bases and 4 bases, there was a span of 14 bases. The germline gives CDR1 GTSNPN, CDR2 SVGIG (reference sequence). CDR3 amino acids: CASWRDGYNEQFF. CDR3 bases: TGTGCCTCATGGAGGGACGGATACAATGAGCAGTTCTTC.